A single sample is the source of the 9 T cell receptor beta chains below, sequenced in a study of T-cell reconstitution after alpha-beta-depleted transplantation in children. Library preparation (for TCRbeta) was performed with unique molecular identifiers. TCRdb reprocessed the PCR reads with MiXCR, giving one entry per CDR3 protein. The sample records hundreds of thousands of distinct CDR3 sequences, under 15% being singletons. The sequences come from PBMCs from the stem cell graft donor, collected from the stem cell graft. The receptors originated from a human donor who donated a stem cell graft to a child with combined immunodeficiency.

The chain links TRBV5-6 to TRBJ2-1; 9 nucleotides align to TRBD1. Unmatched junction bases numbered 6, after V lost 3 bases and J lost 8 bases. The germline V gene encodes CDR1 SGHDT and CDR2 YYEEEE. This CDR3 region has 14 residues. CDR3 in DNA: TGTGCCAGCAGCTCGACCGGGACAGGGTATGAGCAGTTCTTC. Encoded protein: CASSSTGTGYEQFF.

The chain couples TRBV15 to TRBJ2-2; 9 positions match TRBD1. The CDR3 has 16 residues. Germline CDR1 is LNHNV and CDR2 is YYDKDF (reference sequence). Trimming removed 8 bases from V and 6 bases from J; junction bases left unmatched: 13. The CDR3 reads CATSQPGQGVAGELFF. The DNA of the CDR3 is TGTGCCACCTCACAACCGGGACAGGGTGTTGCCGGGGAGCTGTTTTTT.

This clonotype was recorded a few times. The chain joins TRBV12-3 or TRBV12-4 to TRBJ2-3; 9 positions agree with TRBD1. There are 14 residues in the CDR3. V trimming: 7 bases; J trimming: 4 bases; junction bases outside the gene matches: 6. CDR3 in amino acids: CASTSGQGPDTQYF. CDR3 bases: TGTGCCAGCACCTCAGGACAGGGGCCAGATACGCAGTATTTT.

This clonotype has only a few counts. J is TRBJ2-1 and V is TRBV10-3, with D uncertain. Germline assignment: CDR1 ENHRY and CDR2 SYGVKD. Trimming removed 0 bases at V and 12 bases at J, with 9 bases between. The CDR3 consists of 12 residues. CDR3 nucleotides: TGTGCCATCAGTGAGTCGTGGGCTTTGCAGTTCTTC. As protein: CAISESWALQFF.

The V call is TRBV20-1, the J call TRBJ2-1; 7 bases agree with TRBD2. Germline V CDR1 and CDR2: DFQATT, SNEGSKA (reference sequence). This CDR3 spans 18 amino acids. Losses at the gene ends were 1 base for V and 3 bases for J; bases not matched to a gene: 15. CDR3 amino acids: CSARGLALGGSLYNEQFF. CDR3 bases: TGCAGTGCTAGAGGCTTGGCGCTAGGCGGGAGTCTCTACAATGAGCAGTTCTTC.

J is TRBJ1-5 and V is TRBV6-4; D unclear. Germline V gives CDR1 MRHNA, CDR2 SNTAGT. The CDR3 covers 15 residues. The germline V and J ends were trimmed by 5 bases and 1 base, with 12 bases remaining between them. The CDR3 DNA reads as TGTGCCAGCAGTCCAAGGGAGGGCAGCAATCAGCCCCAGCATTTT. It specifies CASSPREGSNQPQHF.

The rearrangement links TRBV11-2 to TRBJ2-5; D is uncertain. Germline CDR1 SGHAT, CDR2 FQNNGV. This CDR3 is 13 amino acids long. V was shortened by 4 bases and J by 0 bases, with 6 bases between the two germline ends. The CDR3: CASSSEHQETQYF. The DNA of the CDR3 is TGTGCCAGCAGCTCCGAGCACCAAGAGACCCAGTACTTC.

The chain joins TRBV12-3 or TRBV12-4 to TRBJ1-2; the D gene is possibly TRBD1 (5 bases). V was cut by 1 base and J by 2 bases, with 11 bases left in between. The CDR3 has 15 amino acids. CDR3 residues: CASSLGQGVNYGYTF. CDR3 DNA sequence: TGTGCCAGCAGTTTAGGGCAGGGTGTCAACTATGGCTACACCTTC.

The table lists this clonotype with a few counts. The J gene is TRBJ2-5, the V gene TRBV12-3 or TRBV12-4; D gene ambiguous. V shed 3 bases and J shed 5 bases, with 10 bases lying between them. The length of the CDR3 is 13 residues. CDR3 bases: TGTGCCAGCAGTTTGGGGTTGATCGAGACCCAGTACTTC. It codes for CASSLGLIETQYF.